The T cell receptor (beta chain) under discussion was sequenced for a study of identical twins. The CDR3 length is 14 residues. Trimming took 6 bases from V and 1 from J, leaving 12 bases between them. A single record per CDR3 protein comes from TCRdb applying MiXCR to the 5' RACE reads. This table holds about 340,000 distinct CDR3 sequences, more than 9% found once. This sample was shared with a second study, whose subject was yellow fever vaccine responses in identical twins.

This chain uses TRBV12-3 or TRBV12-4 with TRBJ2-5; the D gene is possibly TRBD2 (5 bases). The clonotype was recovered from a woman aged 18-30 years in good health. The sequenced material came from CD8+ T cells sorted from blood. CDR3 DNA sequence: TGTGCCAGCAGCGGGGTCAGCAGCCAAGAGACCCAGTACTTC. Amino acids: CASSGVSSQETQYF.